The 30 T cell receptor beta chains listed next were all sequenced from one sample in a study of blood T cell repertoires in COVID-19. Generated by immunoSEQ multiplex PCR, the TCRdb table keeps only in-frame clones and is missing some. Among 300,000 or so clones, about 91% were seen once, and the ten largest hold 5.5% to 7%. The sequenced material came from peripheral blood. The receptors here all came from a woman between 25 and 40 years old who had recovered from COVID-19.

J is TRBJ1-2 and V is TRBV6-5; 9 bases match TRBD1. Per germline, CDR1 MNHEY and CDR2 SVGAGI. V dropped 4 bases and J dropped 5; count of bases not matched to a gene: 8. The CDR3 is 15 amino acids. Here the CDR3 reads CASSSGQGLSYGYTF. Here the CDR3 DNA reads TGTGCCAGCAGTTCAGGACAGGGGCTTAGTTATGGCTACACCTTC.

The J gene is TRBJ2-5, the V gene TRBV28; 15 nucleotides align to TRBD2. Per the germline V gene, CDR1 is MDHEN and CDR2 is SYDVKM. V lost 5 bases and J lost 4; bases outside the gene matches: 8. This CDR3 region has 17 residues. The CDR3 sequence is CASSPWTSGGARETQYF. CDR3 bases: TGTGCCAGCAGTCCTTGGACTAGCGGGGGGGCCCGAGAGACCCAGTACTTC. Full variable domain (remainder filled in from reference TRBV28 and TRBJ2-5): DVKVTQSSRYLVKRTGEKVFLECVQDMDHENMFWYRQDPGLGLRLIYFSYDVKMKEKGDIPEGYSVSREKKERFSLILESASTNQTSMYLCASSPWTSGGARETQYFGPGTRLLVL.

V gene TRBV29-1 combines with J gene TRBJ2-3; 9 bases agree with TRBD1. Germline V gene lookup returns CDR1 SQVTM and CDR2 ANQGSEA. J was trimmed by 0 bases and V by 6 bases; bases with no gene match: 4. CDR3 length: 14 residues. The CDR3 spells CSVRDRASTDTQYF. CDR3 bases: TGCAGCGTGCGGGACAGGGCCAGCACAGATACGCAGTATTTT.

Written as DNA, the CDR3 is TGTGCCAGCAGCCTGCTAGGAGGGGAGCAGTTCTTC. This sequence encodes CASSLLGGEQFF. The chain carries TRBV3-1 (or the pseudogene TRBV3-2) and TRBJ2-1, with D possibly being TRBD2 (6 bases). Trimming left V 4 bases short and J 10 bases short, with 11 bases between. Germline loops: CDR1 LGHDT, CDR2 YNNKEL (reference sequence). CDR3 length: 12 residues.

The V gene is TRBV29-1, the J gene TRBJ1-5; TRBD1 aligns across 7 bases. Trimming removed 6 bases from V and 2 bases from J; junction bases left unmatched: 4. This CDR3 contains 13 residues. Germline V CDR1 and CDR2: SQVTM, ANQGSEA. The CDR3 DNA reads as TGCAGCGTCAGACAGGGTGGCAATCAGCCCCAGCATTTT. Translating gives CSVRQGGNQPQHF.

The rearrangement links TRBV24-1 to TRBJ2-1, with a tentative D call TRBD2 (6 bases). With 3 bases removed from V and 2 bases from J, the gap between germline ends came to 10 bases. There are 15 residues in the CDR3. Germline CDR1 KGHDR, CDR2 SFDVKD. CDR3 nucleotides: TGTGCCACCAGTGATAGCGCGGGGACCTACAATGAGCAGTTCTTC. It specifies CATSDSAGTYNEQFF.

The gene calls are TRBV18 and TRBJ1-3, with 9 positions matching TRBD1. Germline loops: CDR1 KGHSH, CDR2 LQKENI. J lost 3 bases, V lost 5 bases, and 5 bases had no gene match. The CDR3 spans 15 residues. The CDR3 here is CASSGTGGGGNTIYF. The CDR3 DNA is TGTGCCAGCTCAGGCACAGGGGGCGGTGGAAACACCATATATTTT.

The rearrangement joins TRBV21-1 to TRBJ2-5; TRBD1, as called in the table, went unchecked against the DNA. TRBV21-1 is termed a pseudogene. The CDR3 contains 16 residues. The chain's CDR3 is CASSKKSTTPRETQYF. In nucleotides, the CDR3 is TGTGCCAGCAGCAAAAAGTCGACGACACCCCGGGAGACCCAGTACTTC.

The rearrangement uses TRBV10-3 and TRBJ2-1; tentative D call: TRBD2 (6 bases). V dropped 7 bases and J dropped 8 bases, with 18 bases sitting between them. CDR1 and CDR2 from the germline V gene are ENHRY and SYGVKD. The CDR3 loop spans 14 amino acids. The CDR3 protein is CAITAGREPDEQFF. Here the CDR3 DNA reads TGTGCCATCACCGCAGGCCGGGAGCCCGATGAGCAGTTCTTC.

The V and J genes are TRBV10-3 and TRBJ1-5, with 9 bases matching TRBD1. The germline CDR1 and CDR2 sequences are ENHRY and SYGVKD. This CDR3 has 13 amino acids. Trimming removed 11 bases from V and 5 bases from J; junction bases left unmatched: 7. The CDR3 here is CAGGQGIDQPQHF. Here the CDR3 DNA reads TGTGCCGGCGGACAGGGGATCGATCAGCCCCAGCATTTT.

This clone has just one count. J is TRBJ2-1 and V is TRBV5-1; 9 bases align to TRBD1. The J segment lost 6 bases and the V segment lost 4 bases, leaving 8 bases of the junction unmatched. The CDR3 is 15 residues long. Germline CDR1 and CDR2: SGHRS and YFSETQ. CDR3: CASSDSRTGANEQFF. The DNA of the CDR3 is TGCGCCAGCAGCGACTCCCGGACAGGGGCCAATGAGCAGTTCTTC.

This clone was counted only a few times. This chain links TRBV24-1 with TRBJ2-3; 7 nucleotides match TRBD1. Germline CDR1 reads KGHDR; CDR2 reads SFDVKD. The CDR3 length is 19 residues. With V trimmed by 5 bases and J by 1 base, 17 bases remained unmatched. CDR3 coding DNA: TGTGCCACCAGTGGCCGAGGCAGGGGGAGAACGTACGGCACAGATACGCAGTATTTT. Protein: CATSGRGRGRTYGTDTQYF.

The V gene is TRBV20-1, the J gene TRBJ2-3, with 8 nucleotides matching TRBD2. This CDR3 contains 15 residues. Trimming cost V 3 bases and J 1 base; bases outside gene matches: 6. Germline CDR1 reads DFQATT; CDR2 reads SNEGSKA (reference sequence). The CDR3 DNA reads as TGCAGTGCTAGTCCCTGGCGGGGGGGCACAGATACGCAGTATTTT. This sequence encodes CSASPWRGGTDTQYF.

This chain links TRBV18 with TRBJ1-5; a weak D match, TRBD1 (6 bases). Trimming pared 6 bases from V and 0 bases from J, leaving 21 bases between. The CDR3 has 18 amino acids. Germline V gene data show CDR1 as KGHSH and CDR2 as LQKENI. CDR3 DNA sequence: TGTGCCAGCTCCCCTTTCCAGGGGTCCGAAAGTAGCAATCAGCCCCAGCATTTT. Translating gives CASSPFQGSESSNQPQHF.

This chain joins TRBV29-1 and TRBJ1-2, with D perhaps TRBD1 (5 bases). V was cut by 6 bases and J by 2 bases, with 13 bases left in between. The CDR3 runs to 13 residues. Germline CDR1 is SQVTM and CDR2 is ANQGSEA. The CDR3 DNA reads TGCAGCGTCCCGACAGATATAAACTATGGCTACACCTTC. It codes for CSVPTDINYGYTF.

V and J are TRBV15 and TRBJ1-3; D gene ambiguous. V was trimmed by 5 bases and J by 3 bases, leaving 11 bases between them. Per the germline V gene, CDR1 is LNHNV and CDR2 is YYDKDF (reference sequence). The CDR3 loop spans 14 amino acids. The CDR3 nucleotides are TGTGCCACCAGCGCCCGGGGTAGTGGAAACACCATATATTTT. It yields the protein CATSARGSGNTIYF. Filled out from reference TRBV15 and TRBJ1-3, the complete variable domain reads DAMVIQNPRYQVTQFGKPVTLSCSQTLNHNVMYWYQQKSSQAPKLLFHYYDKDFNNEADTPDNFQSRRPNTSFCFLDIRSPGLGDTAMYLCATSARGSGNTIYFGEGSWLTVV.

The chain joins TRBV27 to TRBJ1-2; D gene uncertain. V lost 0 bases and J lost 4, with 12 bases in between. The CDR3 has 15 amino acids. Germline lookup yields CDR1 MNHEY and CDR2 SMNVEV (reference sequence). CDR3 sequence (DNA): TGTGCCAGCAGTTTATCAATGGACTATCTCTATGGCTACACCTTC. Protein sequence: CASSLSMDYLYGYTF.

This clone was seen a few times. The V gene is TRBV6-5, the J gene TRBJ2-5; 11 bases align to TRBD1. The CDR3 extends over 14 amino acids. J lost 5 bases, V lost 7 bases, and 6 bases had no gene match. CDR1 is MNHEY and CDR2 is SVGAGI in the germline V gene. CDR3 loop: CASMDRGLAETQYF. The CDR3 bases are TGTGCCAGCATGGACAGGGGGCTTGCCGAGACCCAGTACTTC.

The chain has TRBV12-5 and TRBJ1-1, with TRBD1 matching 7 bases. The V and J ends lost 5 bases and 2 bases, in that order; junction bases with no gene match: 8. The length of the CDR3 is 15 residues. Germline lookup yields CDR1 LGHNT and CDR2 FRNRAP. This chain's CDR3 is CASGPTGTANTEAFF. CDR3 sequence (DNA): TGTGCTAGTGGTCCGACCGGGACAGCTAACACTGAAGCTTTCTTT.

This clone came up a few times. The chain uses TRBV7-2 and TRBJ2-2; 9 bases align to TRBD1. The CDR3 extends over 15 amino acids. Per germline, CDR1 SGHTA and CDR2 FQGNSA. Losses at the gene ends were 4 bases for V and 6 bases for J; bases not matched to a gene: 6. The CDR3 nucleotides are TGTGCCAGCAGCTCCGGGACAGGGATGCCCGGGGAGCTGTTTTTT. Translated: CASSSGTGMPGELFF.

The genes are TRBV5-5 and TRBJ2-3; no clear D gene. This CDR3 has 16 residues. Looked up from germline, CDR1 is SGHKS and CDR2 is YYEKEE (reference sequence). Trimming pared 4 bases from V and 0 bases from J, leaving 15 bases between. CDR3 coding DNA: TGTGCCAGCAGCATGCAGACTTCGTCTAGCACAGATACGCAGTATTTT. Protein sequence: CASSMQTSSSTDTQYF.

This rearrangement joins TRBV30 to TRBJ1-1; D is ambiguous. V shed 1 base and J shed 8 bases, with 8 bases lying between them. This CDR3 has 11 amino acids. CDR1 and CDR2 from the germline V gene are GTSNPN and SVGIG (reference sequence). The DNA for the CDR3 is TGTGCCTGGAGTGGTGCGGGAGAAGCTTTCTTT. It codes for CAWSGAGEAFF.

The chain carries TRBV6-5 and TRBJ2-2, with a possible D match to TRBD1 (5 bases). The CDR3 has 13 residues. Germline CDR1 is MNHEY and CDR2 is SVGAGI. Trimming took 7 bases from V and 7 from J, leaving 13 bases between them. The DNA for the CDR3 is TGTGCCAGCAAGCAGGGTATGGGCGGGGAGCTGTTTTTT. Amino acid sequence: CASKQGMGGELFF.

This chain connects TRBV20-1 to TRBJ2-7; 10 nucleotides agree with TRBD2. The germline gives CDR1 DFQATT, CDR2 SNEGSKA (reference sequence). This CDR3 comprises 14 residues. V shed 3 bases and J 7 bases; nucleotides not matched to a gene: 9. In nucleotides, the CDR3 is TGCAGTGCTAGTTTCGGGACTAGCGCCACAGAGCAGTACTTC. Translation gives CSASFGTSATEQYF.

This CDR3 reads CASSLHRDQPQHF. The CDR3 DNA is TGTGCCAGCAGCTTACACAGGGATCAGCCCCAGCATTTT. The gene calls are TRBV7-2 and TRBJ1-5, with a tentative D call TRBD1 (6 bases). The germline CDR1 and CDR2 sequences are SGHTA and FQGNSA. The CDR3 sequence is 13 residues long. V was cut by 2 bases and J by 5 bases, with 7 bases left in between.

The rearrangement links TRBV27 to TRBJ2-1; D is ambiguous. The CDR3 sequence is 13 residues long. V was clipped by 2 bases and J by 6 bases, with 8 bases between them. The germline V gene encodes CDR1 MNHEY and CDR2 SMNVEV (reference sequence). Here the CDR3 reads CASSLRPSNEQFF. The DNA of the CDR3 is TGTGCCAGCAGTTTAAGGCCTAGCAATGAGCAGTTCTTC.

CDR3 in amino acids: CASSQRPTGTNYGYTF. The DNA for the CDR3 is TGTGCCAGCAGTCAACGCCCGACAGGGACAAACTATGGCTACACCTTC. The rearrangement uses TRBV6-2 or TRBV6-3 and TRBJ1-2; 7 bases are shared with TRBD1. This CDR3 is 16 amino acids long. Germline trimming cut 5 bases from V and 2 bases from J; bases unmatched to any gene: 11. CDR1 MNHEY and CDR2 SVGEGT come from the germline V gene.

J is TRBJ1-1 and V is TRBV18; 8 nucleotides match TRBD1. V lost 0 bases to trimming and J lost 6 bases; unmatched junction nucleotides: 6. Germline lookup yields CDR1 KGHSH and CDR2 LQKENI. This CDR3 contains 15 residues. The CDR3 nucleotides read TGTGCCAGCTCACCACCTGTGACAGGGGCAGCTGAAGCTTTCTTT. Protein product: CASSPPVTGAAEAFF.

The rearrangement uses TRBV28 and TRBJ1-6; D call uncertain. The ends were cut back, 2 bases at V and 5 bases at J, with 13 bases in the middle. This CDR3 has 16 amino acids. Germline V gives CDR1 MDHEN, CDR2 SYDVKM. This CDR3 is CASSLGGSPNNSPLHF. CDR3 in DNA: TGTGCCAGCAGTTTAGGCGGGAGCCCTAATAATTCACCCCTCCACTTT.

The chain combines TRBV2 with TRBJ1-4, with 7 nucleotides matching TRBD1. V lost 8 bases, J lost 8 bases, and 11 bases stayed unmatched. This CDR3 is built from 14 residues. Germline V gene sequence: CDR1 SNHLY, CDR2 FYNNEI. The CDR3 nucleotides are TGTGCCAGCGGACGGGACAGTGGTAGCGAAAAACTGTTTTTT. Protein: CASGRDSGSEKLFF.